The 17 T cell receptor beta chains given below trace back to one sample, sequenced in a study of T cells in women clearing cervical HPV infection. Clones were read by immunoSEQ multiplex PCR, and TCRdb kept only the in-frame ones, dropping some. This table holds 30,000 or so clones. The sequenced sample was blood buffy coat. Every receptor here comes from a woman aged 18 to 69 with a cervical HPV16 infection that either progressed to CIN3+ or cleared (not recorded which).

Note on this clone: The DNA ends 3 residues before the CDR3 does, and the rest of the CDR3 is filled in from the germline J gene. The chain joins TRBV4-1 to TRBJ2-7; weak D call: TRBD2 (5 bases). CDR1 and CDR2 (germline): MGHRA, YSYEKL. The CDR3 length is 17 residues. V was shortened by 2 bases and J by 0 bases, with 17 bases between the two germline ends. The CDR3 DNA, read in part, is TGCGCCAGCAGCCAAACGTTTTTGGTAGCGCGCTCCTACGAG. Its translation is CASSQTFLVARSYE. The whole CDR3 protein reads CASSQTFLVARSYEQYF.

With respect to this clone: The read ends 3 residues shy of where the CDR3 ends; the end is completed using the germline J gene. The chain links TRBV7-6 to TRBJ2-5, with D possibly TRBD2 on 5 matching bases. The CDR3 covers 16 residues. Trimming removed 2 bases from V and 0 bases from J, with 13 bases in between. Germline loops: CDR1 SGHVS, CDR2 FNYEAQ. The sequenced part of the CDR3 DNA is TGTGCCAGCAGCTTAACCGAGCGGAGCTACCAAGAGACC. This sequence encodes CASSLTERSYQET. The whole CDR3 reads CASSLTERSYQETQYF.

On this clone: With the read ending 3 residues before the CDR3 end, the germline J gene is used to fill in that end. This sequence joins TRBV5-1 and TRBJ2-2; a weak D match, TRBD1 (5 bases). CDR3 length: 16 amino acids. Trimming left V 1 base short and J 3 bases short, with 13 bases between. Germline V gene data show CDR1 as SGHRS and CDR2 as YFSETQ. The CDR3 reads CASSLNRLSHTGELFF. The sequenced CDR3 bases are TGCGCCAGCAGCTTGAACAGGTTAAGTCACACCGGGGAG.

For this clone: Read data end 3 residues before the CDR3 end; the end is taken from the germline J gene. This chain connects TRBV7-8 to TRBJ2-7; 12 positions agree with TRBD2. Unmatched junction bases numbered 3, after V lost 1 base and J lost 2 bases. The CDR3 consists of 16 residues. CDR1 SGHVS and CDR2 FQNEAQ come from the germline V gene. This chain's CDR3 is CASSLGLAGVTYEQYF. The sequenced part of the CDR3 DNA is TGTGCCAGCAGCTTAGGACTAGCGGGGGTTACCTACGAG.

Concerning this clone: The read is 3 residues too short to cover the CDR3 end, so that end is filled in from the germline J gene. This chain uses TRBV11-2 with TRBJ2-7; no firm D call. V was pared by 2 bases and J by 6 bases, with 11 bases between. Germline loops: CDR1 SGHAT, CDR2 FQNNGV. The CDR3 consists of 13 residues. The sequenced CDR3 bases are TGTGCCAGCAGCTTACGACTTGAAATCGAG. This sequence encodes CASSLRLEIE. The entire CDR3 sequence reads CASSLRLEIEQYF.

Worth noting for this clone: The read falls 3 residues short of the CDR3 end, and the missing part is taken from the germline J gene. V is TRBV2 and J is TRBJ2-5, with 9 bases aligning to TRBD2. V shed 4 bases, J shed 4 bases, and the junction held 1 base outside the gene matches. The CDR3 sequence is 13 residues long. Germline V gene sequence: CDR1 SNHLY, CDR2 FYNNEI. CDR3 DNA, as far as it was read: TGTGCCAGCAGTGTACTAGCGGGAGAGACC. It encodes CASSVLAGET. The entire CDR3 protein is CASSVLAGETQYF.

Worth noting for this clone: The sample has other DNA sequences that encode this CDR3 too. The CDR3 spells CASSLSPGGRVYGYTF. The part of the CDR3 DNA that was read is TGTGCCAGCAGCCTATCGCCAGGGGGCAGAGTCTATGGC. V usage is TRBV7-3 and J usage is TRBJ1-2, with 8 bases aligning to TRBD1. The read falls 3 residues short of the CDR3 end, and the missing part is taken from the germline J gene. The germline gives CDR1 SGHTA, CDR2 FQGTGA. V shed 5 bases, J shed 4 bases, and the junction held 12 bases outside the gene matches. The length of the CDR3 is 16 residues.

Points on this clone: The CDR3 is cut off 3 residues early in the read; its end comes from the germline J gene. This chain uses TRBV14 with TRBJ1-1, with a possible D match to TRBD1 (6 bases). Germline V gene lookup returns CDR1 SGHDN and CDR2 FVKESK. V shed 1 base and J shed 3 bases, with 21 bases lying between them. The CDR3 is 18 amino acids. The CDR3 sequence is CASSQGIWRGLSDTEAFF. CDR3 DNA, as far as it was read: TGTGCCAGCAGCCAAGGAATATGGCGGGGGCTCTCGGACACTGAA.

A word on this clone: The missing CDR3 end, 3 residues past where the read stops, is filled in from the germline J gene. V usage is TRBV2 and J usage is TRBJ1-5; TRBD1 agrees at 7 bases. The CDR3 has 15 residues. The germline gives CDR1 SNHLY, CDR2 FYNNEI. Trimming took 3 bases from V and 2 from J; bases not matched to a gene: 4. The CDR3 here is CASSDGGGGNQPQHF. Partial CDR3 DNA: TGTGCCAGCAGTGATGGAGGGGGCGGCAATCAGCCC.

Concerning this clone itself: Sequencing ends 3 residues short of the CDR3 end; the germline J gene provides the rest. The chain combines TRBV2 with TRBJ2-4; D is possibly TRBD1 or TRBD2 (6 bases each). Germline assignment: CDR1 SNHLY and CDR2 FYNNEI. The CDR3 is 13 amino acids. Here the CDR3 reads CASSGGTSYGQYF. The covered CDR3 bases are TGTGCCAGCAGTGGCGGGACATCCTATGGT.

The CDR3 bases that were read are TGTGCCTGGAGTTTACAAGAGACG. Amino acids: CAWSLQET. The CDR3 as a whole reads CAWSLQETQYF. This sequence joins TRBV30 and TRBJ2-3, with D hard to call. The sequence runs out 3 residues before the end of the CDR3; the remainder is reconstructed from the germline J gene. This CDR3 contains 11 residues. Germline lookup yields CDR1 GTSNPN and CDR2 SVGIG (reference sequence).

Points on this clone: The read terminates 3 residues ahead of where the CDR3 ends, so the germline J gene completes it. The J gene is TRBJ1-2, the V gene TRBV19, with 7 bases aligning to TRBD1. Germline CDR1 is LNHDA and CDR2 is SQIVND (reference sequence). This CDR3 is 16 amino acids long. V was clipped by 3 bases and J by 4 bases; unmatched bases: 11. The covered CDR3 bases are TGTGCCAGTAGTATCAGGGACAGCCCCCTGAGCTATGGC. It is translated as CASSIRDSPLSYG. The full CDR3 protein is CASSIRDSPLSYGYTF. Together with reference TRBV19 and TRBJ1-2, the CDR3 gives the full variable domain: DGGITQSPKYLFRKEGQNVTLSCEQNLNHDAMYWYRQDPGQGLRLIYYSQIVNDFQKGDIAEGYSVSREKKESFPLTVTSAQKNPTAFYLCASSIRDSPLSYGYTFGSGTRLTVV.

Turning to this clone: The read ends 3 residues early relative to the CDR3; the germline J gene fills the gap. The chain has TRBV2 and TRBJ2-3; D could derive from TRBD1 or TRBD2 (5 bases each). The germline CDR1 and CDR2 sequences are SNHLY and FYNNEI. The V end lost 2 bases, the J end lost 5 bases, and 8 bases lay between the germline ends. CDR3 length: 13 amino acids. CDR3 DNA, as far as it was read: TGTGCCAGCAGTGAACCAGGGAGAGATACG. It yields the protein CASSEPGRDT. The complete CDR3 protein is CASSEPGRDTQYF.

On this clone itself: The read finishes 3 residues shy of the CDR3 end, and the germline J gene is used to complete it. J is TRBJ1-1 and V is TRBV7-9; TRBD1 is a possible D gene (6 bases). The CDR3 contains 14 residues. Germline CDR1 reads SEHNR; CDR2 reads FQNEAQ (reference sequence). V was cut by 1 base and J by 4 bases, with 10 bases left in between. CDR3 bases read: TGTGCCAGCAGCTTAGGGACAGAGGTCACTGAA. Translated: CASSLGTEVTE. The full CDR3 sequence reads CASSLGTEVTEAFF.

Regarding this clone: Read data end 3 residues before the CDR3 end; the end is taken from the germline J gene. This sequence joins TRBV29-1 and TRBJ1-1; possibly TRBD1 for D (5 bases). V dropped 2 bases and J dropped 1 base, with 8 bases sitting between them. This CDR3 is 13 amino acids long. Germline lookup yields CDR1 SQVTM and CDR2 ANQGSEA. The DNA read from the CDR3 is TGCAGCGTTGAATTGGGGCAGAACACTGAA. It yields the protein CSVELGQNTE. Given in full, the CDR3 is CSVELGQNTEAFF.

Points on this clone: Read sequence stops 3 residues before the CDR3 end, and the germline J gene provides the missing end. The J gene is TRBJ2-1, the V gene TRBV11-2, with D tentatively TRBD1 (6 bases). The germline gives CDR1 SGHAT, CDR2 FQNNGV. The CDR3 is made up of 14 amino acids. The V gene lost 4 bases and the J gene lost 8 bases, with 15 bases spanning the gap. CDR3 in amino acids: CASSSRTVIYEQFF. The sequenced CDR3 bases are TGTGCCAGCAGCTCCCGGACAGTAATCTATGAG.

Worth noting for this clone: The sequence runs out 3 residues before the end of the CDR3; the remainder is reconstructed from the germline J gene. The V call is TRBV19, the J call TRBJ2-3, with 8 bases identical to TRBD1. Germline CDR1 is LNHDA and CDR2 is SQIVND (reference sequence). The CDR3 loop spans 14 amino acids. The CDR3 DNA, read in part, is TGTGCCAGTAGTATGACAGGGGACGAAGAGACG. Translation: CASSMTGDEET. The whole CDR3 sequence is CASSMTGDEETQYF.